The rows below give T cell receptor beta chains drawn from one sample of a study of OX40 agonist ivuxolimab in advanced cancers. Only in-frame clones appear in the TCRdb table, and some are missing; sequencing was by immunoSEQ multiplex PCR. The repertoire holds some 55,000 clones, with 80% as singletons. This specimen was CD4+ or CD8+ T cells sorted from blood, taken in a trial of the OX40 agonist ivuxolimab. The receptors come from an adult with an advanced solid tumor such as melanoma, head and neck, liver or kidney cancer. The CDR3 runs from the conserved cysteine through the conserved F or W. D genes are given only for firm matches. Not every row has a clone size; where given, it reads once, few, many or a size class.

V gene	D gene	J gene	clone size	CDR3 protein	CDR3 DNA
TRBV19	NA	TRBJ1-2	few	CASRSLGGAYGYTF	TGTGCCAGTAGGAGCCTGGGGGGAGCCTATGGCTACACCTTC
TRBV29-1	NA	TRBJ2-1	NA	CSVEAETYNEQFF	TGCAGCGTTGAAGCGGAAACATACAATGAGCAGTTCTTC
TRBV28	NA	TRBJ2-5	NA	CASSSSVETQYF	TGTGCCAGCAGTTCTAGCGTGGAGACCCAGTACTTC
TRBV15	NA	TRBJ2-5	NA	CATSRGAGETQYF	TGTGCCACCAGCCGGGGGGCCGGAGAGACCCAGTACTTC
TRBV7-2	TRBD1	TRBJ2-2	NA	CASSLTGANTGELFF	TGTGCCAGCAGCTTGACAGGGGCGAACACCGGGGAGCTGTTTTTT
TRBV29-1	NA	TRBJ2-1	NA	CSVSRTGDVGNEQFF	TGCAGCGTTAGTAGGACGGGAGACGTGGGCAATGAGCAGTTCTTC
TRBV19	NA	TRBJ1-5	NA	CASSIFNQPQHF	TGTGCCAGTAGTATTTTTAATCAGCCCCAGCATTTT
TRBV28	NA	TRBJ1-4	NA	CATFSNEKLFF	TGTGCCACCTTCTCTAATGAAAAACTGTTTTTT
TRBV30	NA	TRBJ2-7	NA	CAWSDGRSYEQYF	TGTGCCTGGAGTGATGGCAGAAGTTACGAGCAGTACTTC
TRBV6-5	NA	TRBJ1-5	NA	CASSYGGGRQPQHF	TGTGCCAGCAGTTACGGCGGGGGGCGTCAGCCCCAGCATTTT
TRBV6-5	NA	TRBJ1-3	NA	CASTAIDSSGNTIYF	TGTGCCAGCACCGCAATCGACAGCTCTGGAAACACCATATATTTT
TRBV9	TRBD1	TRBJ2-1	NA	CASSSGTGSIREQFF	TGTGCCAGCAGCTCCGGGACAGGGAGTATCCGTGAGCAGTTCTTC
TRBV18	TRBD1	TRBJ2-5	NA	CASSPVGAGQGTQETQYF	TGTGCCAGCTCACCAGTAGGCGCGGGACAGGGTACCCAAGAGACCCAGTACTTC
TRBV16	NA	TRBJ2-1	once	CASSLGLKAPYNEQFF	TGTGCCAGCAGCCTTGGCCTCAAAGCCCCTTACAATGAGCAGTTCTTC
TRBV5-1	TRBD1	TRBJ1-2	NA	CASSLEGGVGYTF	TGCGCCAGCAGCTTGGAAGGGGGCGTGGGCTACACCTTC
TRBV6-1	TRBD1	TRBJ1-5	NA	CASSEGQGFQPQHF	TGTGCCAGCAGTGAAGGACAGGGGTTTCAGCCCCAGCATTTT
TRBV5-1	TRBD2	TRBJ2-3	NA	CASSLAVAGGGTDTQYF	TGCGCCAGCAGCTTGGCGGTAGCGGGAGGCGGCACAGATACGCAGTATTTT
TRBV27	TRBD1	TRBJ1-4	NA	CASTPGGQGLEKLFF	TGTGCCAGCACTCCTGGGGGACAGGGGTTGGAGAAACTGTTTTTT
TRBV9	NA	TRBJ1-4	NA	CASSPQPHRADEKLFF	TGTGCCAGCAGCCCGCAACCCCATCGGGCGGACGAAAAACTGTTTTTT
TRBV5-4	NA	TRBJ1-2	medium-sized	CASSPRFRGGYTF	TGTGCCAGCAGCCCGCGGTTTCGGGGCGGCTACACCTTC
TRBV5-1	TRBD2	TRBJ2-3	NA	CASSLFGTSGGRTDTQYF	TGCGCCAGCAGCTTGTTTGGGACTAGCGGGGGACGCACAGATACGCAGTATTTT
TRBV18	TRBD1	TRBJ2-3	NA	CASSSRQGGQTQYF	TGTGCCAGCTCATCGCGACAGGGGGGTCAGACGCAGTATTTT
TRBV5-4	NA	TRBJ2-1	NA	CASSSTGHEQFF	TGTGCCAGCAGCAGTACAGGGCATGAGCAGTTCTTC
TRBV7-2	NA	TRBJ2-2	NA	CASSSRGPGNTGELFF	TGTGCCAGCAGCTCCAGAGGACCAGGGAATACCGGGGAGCTGTTTTTT
TRBV5-1	TRBD1	TRBJ1-5	NA	CASRTGTDSNQPQHF	TGCGCCAGCAGAACCGGGACAGATAGCAATCAGCCCCAGCATTTT
TRBV19	NA	TRBJ2-5	NA	CASSTGNPGRGETQYF	TGTGCCAGTAGTACGGGTAACCCGGGTCGGGGAGAGACCCAGTACTTC
TRBV6-4	TRBD2	TRBJ2-2	NA	CASSAGLAGTGELFF	TGTGCCAGCAGCGCGGGACTAGCGGGAACCGGGGAGCTGTTTTTT
TRBV11-2	NA	TRBJ1-2	once	CASSLARVTGGYTF	TGTGCCAGCAGCTTAGCTAGGGTCACGGGGGGCTACACCTTC
TRBV30	NA	TRBJ2-7	NA	CAWSTGSSYEQYF	TGTGCCTGGAGTACGGGCAGTTCCTACGAGCAGTACTTC
TRBV5-1	TRBD1	TRBJ2-2	NA	CASSFRTGAGGELFF	TGCGCCAGCAGCTTTCGGACAGGGGCGGGCGGGGAGCTGTTTTTT
TRBV5-1	NA	TRBJ2-2	NA	CASSLGLYTGELFF	TGCGCCAGCAGCTTAGGACTGTACACCGGGGAGCTGTTTTTT
TRBV5-5	TRBD1	TRBJ1-3	NA	CASSLGRGLGNTIYF	TGTGCCAGCAGCTTGGGCAGGGGGCTCGGAAACACCATATATTTT
TRBV30	TRBD1	TRBJ1-4	few	CAWSLNRDRDNEKLFF	TGTGCCTGGAGTCTTAACCGGGACAGGGATAATGAAAAACTGTTTTTT
TRBV5-4	NA	TRBJ2-5	NA	CASSLGRDQETQYF	TGTGCCAGCAGCTTGGGGAGGGACCAAGAGACCCAGTACTTC
TRBV27	NA	TRBJ1-2	NA	CASSLNPDLGLFYGYTF	TGTGCCAGCAGCCTGAACCCCGACTTAGGATTATTCTATGGCTACACCTTC
TRBV6-6	TRBD2	TRBJ2-1	NA	CASSRNRLAGDNEQFF	TGTGCCAGCAGCCGAAATCGCCTAGCGGGGGACAATGAGCAGTTCTTC
TRBV4-1	NA	TRBJ1-2	few	CASSQVLRGTGNYGYTF	TGCGCCAGCAGCCAAGTCCTGAGGGGTACAGGGAACTATGGCTACACCTTC
TRBV14	TRBD2	TRBJ2-7	NA	CASSQYYGRAYEQYF	TGTGCCAGCAGCCAATATTACGGGAGGGCCTACGAGCAGTACTTC
TRBV18	NA	TRBJ2-1	NA	CASSPQRQTEAYNEQFF	TGTGCCAGCTCACCACAACGGCAGACAGAGGCCTACAATGAGCAGTTCTTC
TRBV6-5	NA	TRBJ2-3	NA	CASRWGDTQYF	TGTGCCAGCAGGTGGGGAGATACGCAGTATTTT